Listed below are T cell receptor beta chains from one sample, sequenced in a study of T-cell reconstitution after alpha-beta-depleted transplantation in children. Each CDR3 protein is one row after TCRdb ran MiXCR on the PCR reads. The sample lists fewer than 700,000 distinct CDR3 sequences, 23% occurring once. The sample in question was PBMCs, mostly from graft donor cells, obtained 360 days after TCRalphabeta/CD19-depleted stem cell transplant. These receptors all come from a boy younger than two who had a stem cell transplant for acute myeloid leukemia, so the T cells may come from the graft donor. Both conserved end residues are part of each CDR3. The D gene is left open where the match is weak. Expanded clones are given a class, and other clones once, few, many or no size at all.

clone size	V gene	J gene	D gene	CDR3 protein	CDR3 DNA
many	TRBV12-3/TRBV12-4	TRBJ1-1	TRBD1	CASSIRDRGLRTEAFF	TGTGCCAGCAGTATCCGGGACAGGGGGCTTCGTACTGAAGCTTTCTTT
few	TRBV21-1	TRBJ2-1	NA	CAKGGSGDNEQFF	TGTGCTAAAGGCGGCTCTGGGGACAATGAGCAGTTCTTC
NA	TRBV7-3	TRBJ2-5	TRBD1	CASSLTGTGIRETQYF	TGTGCCAGCAGCTTAACGGGGACAGGGATAAGAGAGACCCAGTACTTC
NA	TRBV7-2	TRBJ2-7	TRBD2	CASSSSGGGAYEQYF	TGTGCCAGCAGCTCTAGCGGGGGGGGCGCCTACGAGCAGTACTTC
many	TRBV12-3/TRBV12-4	TRBJ2-2	TRBD2	CASSFPAGGRGFDTGELFF	TGTGCCAGCAGCTTTCCAGCGGGGGGGCGCGGCTTTGACACCGGGGAGCTGTTTTTT
many	TRBV20-1	TRBJ2-1	NA	CSAPALYFYNEQFF	TGCAGTGCTCCGGCCCTATACTTTTACAATGAGCAGTTCTTC
NA	TRBV5-6	TRBJ1-2	NA	CASSLGGPSYGYTF	TGTGCCAGCAGCTTGGGTGGACCTTCTTATGGCTACACCTTC
many	TRBV20-1	TRBJ2-1	TRBD1	CSASGQGDEQFF	TGCAGTGCTAGCGGACAGGGGGATGAGCAGTTCTTC
many	TRBV12-3/TRBV12-4	TRBJ2-5	NA	CASSLRYQETQYF	TGTGCCAGCAGTTTGCGGTACCAAGAGACCCAGTACTTC
many	TRBV12-3/TRBV12-4	TRBJ2-3	NA	CASKRGGSTDTQYF	TGTGCCAGCAAAAGGGGGGGGAGCACAGATACGCAGTATTTT
NA	TRBV12-5	TRBJ2-5	NA	CASGTAGETQYF	TGTGCTAGTGGGACGGCGGGGGAGACCCAGTACTTC
NA	TRBV5-1	TRBJ1-5	NA	CASSLEGSDQPQHF	TGCGCCAGCAGCTTGGAGGGGTCCGATCAGCCCCAGCATTTT
NA	TRBV20-1	TRBJ1-1	NA	CSASDLEVEAFF	TGCAGTGCCTCCGACCTGGAAGTTGAAGCTTTCTTT
many	TRBV9	TRBJ2-1	NA	CASSVGVGTAFAGEQFF	TGTGCCAGCAGCGTAGGTGTTGGGACCGCATTTGCGGGTGAGCAGTTCTTC
NA	TRBV27	TRBJ2-7	NA	CASSYRKYYEQYF	TGTGCCAGCAGTTACAGGAAGTACTACGAGCAGTACTTC
many	TRBV20-1	TRBJ2-4	NA	CSARALDGRGIVTSKNIQYF	TGCAGTGCCAGAGCCCTTGACGGTCGGGGGATTGTCACTAGCAAAAACATTCAGTACTTC